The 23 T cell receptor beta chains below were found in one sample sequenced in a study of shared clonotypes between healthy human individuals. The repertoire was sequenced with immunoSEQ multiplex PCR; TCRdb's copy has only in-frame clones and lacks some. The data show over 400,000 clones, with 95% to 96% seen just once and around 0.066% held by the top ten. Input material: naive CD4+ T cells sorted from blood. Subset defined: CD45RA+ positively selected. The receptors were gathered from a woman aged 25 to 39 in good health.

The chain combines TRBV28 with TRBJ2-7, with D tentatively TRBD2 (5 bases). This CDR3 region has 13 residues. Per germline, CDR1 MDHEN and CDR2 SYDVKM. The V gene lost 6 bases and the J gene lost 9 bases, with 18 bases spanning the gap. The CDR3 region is CASSFLPGWGQYF. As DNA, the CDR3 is TGTGCCAGCAGCTTCCTCCCGGGGTGGGGGCAGTACTTC.

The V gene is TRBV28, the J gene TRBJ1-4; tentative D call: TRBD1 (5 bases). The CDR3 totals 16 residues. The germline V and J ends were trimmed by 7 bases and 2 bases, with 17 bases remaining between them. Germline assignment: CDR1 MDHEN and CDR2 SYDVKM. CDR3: CASKSPGGGTNEKLFF. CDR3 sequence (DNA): TGTGCCAGCAAGTCCCCAGGTGGGGGGACTAATGAAAAACTGTTTTTT.

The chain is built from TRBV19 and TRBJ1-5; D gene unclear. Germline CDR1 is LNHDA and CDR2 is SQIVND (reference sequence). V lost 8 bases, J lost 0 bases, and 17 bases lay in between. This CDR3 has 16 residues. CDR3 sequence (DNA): TGTGCCAGTTGCCGCGGAATCGGCGGTAGCAATCAGCCCCAGCATTTT. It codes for CASCRGIGGSNQPQHF.

CDR3 region: CASKGGGINYEQYF. CDR3 sequence (DNA): TGTGCCAGCAAGGGCGGGGGCATCAACTACGAGCAGTACTTC. This rearrangement joins TRBV28 to TRBJ2-7, with D possibly being TRBD2 (7 bases). Germline assignment: CDR1 MDHEN and CDR2 SYDVKM. V was clipped by 7 bases and J by 3 bases, with 16 bases between them. The CDR3 sequence is 14 residues long.

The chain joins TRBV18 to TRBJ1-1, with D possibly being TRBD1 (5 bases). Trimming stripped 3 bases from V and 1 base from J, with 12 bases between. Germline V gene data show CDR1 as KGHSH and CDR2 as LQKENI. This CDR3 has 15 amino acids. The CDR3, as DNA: TGTGCCAGCTCACCCCAGGGTGCCGAGAACACTGAAGCTTTCTTT. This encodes CASSPQGAENTEAFF. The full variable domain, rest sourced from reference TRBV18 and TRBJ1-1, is NAGVMQNPRHLVRRRGQEARLRCSPMKGHSHVYWYRQLPEEGLKFMVYLQKENIIDESGMPKERFSAEFPKEGPSILRIQQVVRGDSAAYFCASSPQGAENTEAFFGQGTRLTVV.

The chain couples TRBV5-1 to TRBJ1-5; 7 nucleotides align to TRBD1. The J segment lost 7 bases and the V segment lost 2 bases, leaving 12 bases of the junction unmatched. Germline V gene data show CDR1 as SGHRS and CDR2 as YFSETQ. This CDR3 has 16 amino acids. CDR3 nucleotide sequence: TGCGCCAGCAGCTTCGCCCCTAACCGACAGGGCCAGCCCCAGCATTTT. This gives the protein CASSFAPNRQGQPQHF.

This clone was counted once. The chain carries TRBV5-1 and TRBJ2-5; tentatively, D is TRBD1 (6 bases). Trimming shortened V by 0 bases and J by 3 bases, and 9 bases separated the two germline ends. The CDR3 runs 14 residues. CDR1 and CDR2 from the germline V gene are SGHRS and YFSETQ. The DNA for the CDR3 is TGCGCCAGCAGCTTGGGGTCAGGGGAAGAGACCCAGTACTTC. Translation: CASSLGSGEETQYF.

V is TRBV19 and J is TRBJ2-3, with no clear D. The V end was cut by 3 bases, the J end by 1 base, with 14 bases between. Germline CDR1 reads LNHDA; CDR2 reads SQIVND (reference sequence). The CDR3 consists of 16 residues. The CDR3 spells CASSIFASQGTDTQYF. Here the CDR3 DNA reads TGTGCCAGTAGTATTTTCGCTTCCCAGGGCACAGATACGCAGTATTTT.

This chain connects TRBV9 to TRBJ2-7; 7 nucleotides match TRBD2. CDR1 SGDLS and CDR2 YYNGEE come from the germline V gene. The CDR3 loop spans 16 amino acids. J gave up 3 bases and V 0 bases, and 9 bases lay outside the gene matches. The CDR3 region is CASSVGGAGMIYEQYF. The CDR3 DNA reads TGTGCCAGCAGCGTAGGGGGAGCGGGAATGATCTACGAGCAGTACTTC.

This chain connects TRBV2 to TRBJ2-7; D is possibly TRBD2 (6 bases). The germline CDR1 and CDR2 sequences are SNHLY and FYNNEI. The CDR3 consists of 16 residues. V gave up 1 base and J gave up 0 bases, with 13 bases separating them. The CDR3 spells CASSEEGWGVSYEQYF. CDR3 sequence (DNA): TGTGCCAGCAGTGAAGAGGGCTGGGGGGTCTCCTACGAGCAGTACTTC.

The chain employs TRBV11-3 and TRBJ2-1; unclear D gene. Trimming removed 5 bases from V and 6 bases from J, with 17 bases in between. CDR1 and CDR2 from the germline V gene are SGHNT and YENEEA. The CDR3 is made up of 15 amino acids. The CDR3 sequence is CASSNTGQSRNEQFF. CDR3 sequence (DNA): TGTGCCAGCAGCAATACGGGCCAGTCTCGCAATGAGCAGTTCTTC.

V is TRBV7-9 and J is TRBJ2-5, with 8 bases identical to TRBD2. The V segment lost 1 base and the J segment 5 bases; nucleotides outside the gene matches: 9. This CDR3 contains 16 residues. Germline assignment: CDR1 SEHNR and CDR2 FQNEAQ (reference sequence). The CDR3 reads CASSLGQLAEGETQYF. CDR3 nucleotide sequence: TGTGCCAGCAGCTTAGGCCAACTAGCGGAGGGGGAGACCCAGTACTTC. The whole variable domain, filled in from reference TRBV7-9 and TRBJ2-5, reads DTGVSQNPRHKITKRGQNVTFRCDPISEHNRLYWYRQTLGQGPEFLTYFQNEAQLEKSRLLSDRFSAERPKGSFSTLEIQRTEQGDSAMYLCASSLGQLAEGETQYFGPGTRLLVL.

The CDR3 DNA follows: TGCAGTGCTCCGGACTTCGGCTACACCTTC. The encoded protein is CSAPDFGYTF. The chain recombines TRBV20-1 with TRBJ1-2, with D hard to call. V lost 5 bases, J lost 8 bases, and 9 bases lay in between. The CDR3 has 10 residues. The germline gives CDR1 DFQATT, CDR2 SNEGSKA (reference sequence).

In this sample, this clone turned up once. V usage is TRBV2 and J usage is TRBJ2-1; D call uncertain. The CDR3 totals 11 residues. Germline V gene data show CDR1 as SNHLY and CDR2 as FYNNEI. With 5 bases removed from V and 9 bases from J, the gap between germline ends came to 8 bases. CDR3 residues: CASSLQTEQFF. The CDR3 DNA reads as TGTGCCAGCAGTTTACAGACTGAGCAGTTCTTC.

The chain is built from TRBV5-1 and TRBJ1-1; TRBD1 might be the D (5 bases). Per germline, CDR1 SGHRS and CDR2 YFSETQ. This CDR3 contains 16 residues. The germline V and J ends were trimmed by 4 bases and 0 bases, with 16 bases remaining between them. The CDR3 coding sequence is TGCGCCAGCAGCCGGGGGAATCCGTTGATGAACACTGAAGCTTTCTTT. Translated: CASSRGNPLMNTEAFF.

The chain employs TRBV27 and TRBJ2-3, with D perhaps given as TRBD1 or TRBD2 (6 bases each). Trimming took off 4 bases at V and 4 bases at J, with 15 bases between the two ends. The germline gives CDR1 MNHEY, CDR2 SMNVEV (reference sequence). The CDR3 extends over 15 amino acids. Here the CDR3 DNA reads TGTGCCAGCAGTTCACAGGGAGGTGTGCCAGATACGCAGTATTTT. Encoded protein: CASSSQGGVPDTQYF.

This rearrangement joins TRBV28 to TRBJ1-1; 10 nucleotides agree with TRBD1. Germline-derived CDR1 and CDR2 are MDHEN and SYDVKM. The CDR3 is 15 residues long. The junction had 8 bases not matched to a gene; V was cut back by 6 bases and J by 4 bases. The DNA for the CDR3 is TGTGCCAGCAGCGTATGGGGACAGGGGAGCACTGAAGCTTTCTTT. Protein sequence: CASSVWGQGSTEAFF.

In DNA form, the CDR3 reads TGTGCCAGCAGTGTAGCGGGAGGGCCGTGGGCTGAGACCCAGTACTTC. Its translation is CASSVAGGPWAETQYF. The chain recombines TRBV28 with TRBJ2-5, with 11 nucleotides matching TRBD2. With 5 bases clipped from V and 5 bases from J, the junction kept 10 bases outside the gene matches. The CDR3 contains 16 residues. The germline CDR1 and CDR2 sequences are MDHEN and SYDVKM.

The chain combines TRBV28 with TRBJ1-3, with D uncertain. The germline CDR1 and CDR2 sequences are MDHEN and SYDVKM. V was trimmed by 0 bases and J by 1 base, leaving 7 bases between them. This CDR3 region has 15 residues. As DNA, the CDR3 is TGTGCCAGCAGTTTATGGATGGCGTCTGGAAACACCATATATTTT. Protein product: CASSLWMASGNTIYF.

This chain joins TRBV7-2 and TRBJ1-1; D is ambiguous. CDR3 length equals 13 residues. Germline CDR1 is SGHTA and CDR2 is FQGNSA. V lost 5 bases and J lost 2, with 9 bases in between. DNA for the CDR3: TGTGCCAGCAGCCCCAGGTTAAACACTGAAGCTTTCTTT. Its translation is CASSPRLNTEAFF. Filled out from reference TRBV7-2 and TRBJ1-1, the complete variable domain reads GAGVSQSPSNKVTEKGKDVELRCDPISGHTALYWYRQSLGQGLEFLIYFQGNSAPDKSGLPSDRFSAERTGGSVSTLTIQRTQQEDSAVYLCASSPRLNTEAFFGQGTRLTVV.

CDR3 region: CASSYQPNTEAFF. In DNA form, the CDR3 reads TGTGCCAGCAGTTACCAGCCGAACACTGAAGCTTTCTTT. J is TRBJ1-1 and V is TRBV6-5; D gene unclear. Trimming removed 2 bases from V and 1 base from J, with 5 bases in between. This CDR3 is built from 13 residues. Germline V lookup: CDR1 MNHEY, CDR2 SVGAGI.

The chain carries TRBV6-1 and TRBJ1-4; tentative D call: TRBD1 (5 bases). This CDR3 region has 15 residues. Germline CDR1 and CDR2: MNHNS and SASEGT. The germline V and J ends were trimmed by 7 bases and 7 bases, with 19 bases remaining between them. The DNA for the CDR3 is TGTGCCAGCAAGGCAACGGGGACGGCTGCTGAAAAACTGTTTTTT. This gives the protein CASKATGTAAEKLFF.

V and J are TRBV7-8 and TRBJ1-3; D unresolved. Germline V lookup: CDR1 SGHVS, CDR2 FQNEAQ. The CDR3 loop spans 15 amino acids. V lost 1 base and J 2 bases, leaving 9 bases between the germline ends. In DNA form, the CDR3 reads TGTGCCAGCAGCTTAGTAAGGGCAGCTGGAAACACCATATATTTT. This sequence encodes CASSLVRAAGNTIYF.